Each of the 21 T cell receptor beta chains below was sequenced from the same sample in a study of T cells after yellow fever vaccination (dated by TCRdb to the late 2010s). Libraries were made using 5' RACE. Sequencer: Illumina HiSeq 2500. TCRdb applied fastp at Q25 and MiXCR to the public reads, then kept only in-frame beta chains. Rows are unified per CDR3 protein, each entry keeping the most common DNA and genes. For this sample the table gives about 260,000 distinct CDR3 sequences, of which roughly 13% were detected only once. The ten most abundant clones make up roughly 0.5% of the sample. The treatment or condition tag for this specimen amounts to: live attenuated yellow fever vaccine strain. Sequences were derived from CD4+ T cells sorted from PBMCs, sampled 45 days after the yellow fever booster vaccination. These receptors were obtained from a man younger than 45 who received the YFV17D yellow fever vaccine.

This clonotype was counted between two and nine times. The chain recombines TRBV10-3 with TRBJ2-7; no clear D. Germline V gene lookup returns CDR1 ENHRY and CDR2 SYGVKD. The length of the CDR3 is 14 residues. V was pared by 4 bases and J by 4 bases, with 14 bases between. The CDR3 region has the DNA TGTGCCATCAGTGCGGGCGGAGCTGGTTACGAGCAGTACTTC. Its protein product is CAISAGGAGYEQYF.

This clonotype occurred a few times. The rearrangement uses TRBV7-9 and TRBJ1-6; D gene ambiguous. The V gene lost 1 base and the J gene lost 5 bases, with 9 bases spanning the gap. The CDR3 totals 15 residues. Germline V lookup: CDR1 SEHNR, CDR2 FQNEAQ (reference sequence). CDR3 amino acids: CASSLGAADNSPLHF. DNA for the CDR3: TGTGCCAGCAGCTTAGGGGCAGCCGATAATTCACCCCTCCACTTT.

This clonotype has more than one count but fewer than ten. This chain uses TRBV7-2 with TRBJ2-7; D unclear. Trimming removed 0 bases from V and 2 bases from J, with 8 bases in between. Germline CDR1 is SGHTA and CDR2 is FQGNSA. This CDR3 is 14 amino acids long. CDR3 bases: TGTGCCAGCAGCTTAGCGGCAGCTCCCTACGAGCAGTACTTC. Amino acid sequence: CASSLAAAPYEQYF.

The chain is built from TRBV5-1 and TRBJ2-5, with 9 nucleotides matching TRBD2. The V gene end was trimmed by 3 bases and the J gene end by 1 base; junction bases not matched to a gene: 4. CDR1 and CDR2 from the germline V gene are SGHRS and YFSETQ. The CDR3 runs 15 residues. CDR3 residues: CASSSISGSQETQYF. The CDR3 region has the DNA TGCGCCAGCAGCTCCATTAGCGGGAGCCAAGAGACCCAGTACTTC.

This clonotype was seen a handful of times. This sequence joins TRBV5-1 and TRBJ2-1; TRBD2 agrees at 11 bases. V shed 1 base and J 7 bases; nucleotides not matched to a gene: 4. This CDR3 region has 15 residues. The germline V gene has CDR1 SGHRS and CDR2 YFSETQ. The chain's CDR3 is CASSLLVAGGNEQFF. The CDR3 DNA sequence: TGCGCCAGCAGCTTGTTGGTAGCGGGGGGGAATGAGCAGTTCTTC.

This clonotype was picked up many times. The V call is TRBV7-2, the J call TRBJ2-1, with D hard to call. Per germline, CDR1 SGHTA and CDR2 FQGNSA. V lost 3 bases and J 0 bases, leaving 9 bases between the germline ends. The CDR3 runs to 15 residues. The CDR3 here is CASSFGPSSYNEQFF. In DNA form, the CDR3 reads TGTGCCAGCAGCTTTGGTCCGAGCTCCTACAATGAGCAGTTCTTC.

This clonotype was found a few times. The rearrangement joins TRBV5-6 to TRBJ1-2, with TRBD1 identical over 8 bases. CDR3 length: 14 amino acids. CDR1 is SGHDT and CDR2 is YYEEEE in the germline V gene. The J segment lost 8 bases and the V segment lost 2 bases, leaving 8 bases of the junction unmatched. CDR3 DNA: TGTGCCAGCAGCTTACCGGGACAGGATAAAGGCTACACCTTC. Translating it yields CASSLPGQDKGYTF. Variable domain in full (rest from reference TRBV5-6 and TRBJ1-2): DAGVTQSPTHLIKTRGQQVTLRCSPKSGHDTVSWYQQALGQGPQFIFQYYEEEERQRGNFPDRFSGHQFPNYSSELNVNALLLGDSALYLCASSLPGQDKGYTFGSGTRLTVV.

The V and J genes are TRBV27 and TRBJ2-1; 10 nucleotides align to TRBD2. This CDR3 has 15 residues. CDR1 and CDR2 (germline): MNHEY, SMNVEV (reference sequence). With 6 bases clipped from V and 4 bases from J, the junction kept 6 bases outside the gene matches. CDR3 nucleotide sequence: TGTGCCAGCAGCCCCGGGACTAGCGCGTACAATGAGCAGTTCTTC. As protein: CASSPGTSAYNEQFF.

The count of this clonotype is one. The chain combines TRBV5-1 with TRBJ2-7; D not certain. V was clipped by 4 bases and J by 1 base, with 15 bases between them. This CDR3 region has 15 residues. Germline-derived CDR1 and CDR2 are SGHRS and YFSETQ. CDR3 amino acids: CASSRSPEGSYEQYF. CDR3 DNA sequence: TGCGCCAGCAGCCGGTCCCCCGAAGGTTCCTACGAGCAGTACTTC.

This clonotype has just a few counts. The chain couples TRBV6-1 to TRBJ2-1, with TRBD2 matching 11 bases. This CDR3 is 15 amino acids long. V shed 6 bases and J 9 bases; nucleotides not matched to a gene: 10. The germline V gene has CDR1 MNHNS and CDR2 SASEGT. The CDR3 DNA follows: TGTGCCAGCAGGAGCGGGACTAGCGGTCGTCCTGAGCAGTTCTTC. It translates to CASRSGTSGRPEQFF.

This clonotype was recorded many times. CDR3: CASSPQSNQPQHF. The CDR3 DNA is TGTGCCAGCAGTCCTCAATCAAATCAGCCCCAGCATTTT. The chain uses TRBV12-3 or TRBV12-4 and TRBJ1-5; D call uncertain. V lost 5 bases to trimming and J lost 4 bases, with 9 bases between them. The length of the CDR3 is 13 residues.

This clonotype was detected ten times or more. The chain employs TRBV20-1 and TRBJ2-3; D is unclear. Between the trimmed V and J ends, which lost 3 bases and 0 bases, there was a span of 4 bases. Germline V gene lookup returns CDR1 DFQATT and CDR2 SNEGSKA (reference sequence). The CDR3 totals 12 residues. The CDR3 spells CSARESTDTQYF. The CDR3 bases are TGCAGTGCTAGGGAGAGCACAGATACGCAGTATTTT.

This chain connects TRBV7-2 to TRBJ2-4, with D tentatively TRBD2 (6 bases). Trimming cost V 5 bases and J 6 bases, with 14 bases left between them. Germline CDR1 SGHTA, CDR2 FQGNSA. The CDR3 consists of 14 residues. The CDR3: CASSPRAGPNIQYF. In nucleotides, the CDR3 is TGTGCCAGCAGCCCCCGGGCGGGGCCAAACATTCAGTACTTC.

This clonotype was detected many times. The chain combines TRBV10-1 with TRBJ2-2; D assignment may be TRBD1 or TRBD2 (6 bases each). CDR3 length equals 16 residues. CDR1 and CDR2 from the germline V gene are WNHNN and SYGVQD (reference sequence). The V and J ends lost 2 bases and 0 bases respectively, with 10 bases between them. The CDR3 protein is CASSEMGGPNTGELFF. In DNA, the CDR3 is TGCGCCAGCAGTGAGATGGGGGGCCCGAACACCGGGGAGCTGTTTTTT.

This clonotype showed up just a few times. The genes are TRBV5-1 and TRBJ2-1, with TRBD2 matching 14 bases. Germline loops: CDR1 SGHRS, CDR2 YFSETQ. V dropped 4 bases and J dropped 8; count of bases not matched to a gene: 5. The CDR3 has 15 amino acids. In DNA form, the CDR3 reads TGCGCCAGCAGCGGGACTAGCGGGAGTTTGGATGAGCAGTTCTTC. The encoded protein is CASSGTSGSLDEQFF.

This clonotype was detected a few times. V usage is TRBV5-1 and J usage is TRBJ2-2; tentatively, D is TRBD2 (6 bases). The CDR3 extends over 14 amino acids. With 9 bases removed from V and 1 base from J, the gap between germline ends came to 13 bases. Germline CDR1 and CDR2: SGHRS and YFSETQ. CDR3 DNA sequence: TGCGCCACCAGGCGGGATGGGAACACCGGGGAGCTGTTTTTT. Amino acid sequence: CATRRDGNTGELFF.

This clonotype was detected a few times. The rearrangement joins TRBV20-1 to TRBJ2-1; no definite D call. Trimming removed 3 bases from V and 2 bases from J, with 11 bases in between. CDR1 and CDR2 from the germline V gene are DFQATT and SNEGSKA (reference sequence). The CDR3 is 14 amino acids. CDR3 nucleotide sequence: TGCAGTGCTAGTGGCGGAAACACCTACAATGAGCAGTTCTTC. Its protein product is CSASGGNTYNEQFF.

This clonotype was observed a handful of times. The CDR3, as DNA: TGTGCCAGTCAATCACAGGATCGCAATCAGCCCCAGCATTTT. This translates into CASQSQDRNQPQHF. This chain uses TRBV12-3 or TRBV12-4 with TRBJ1-5; tentative D call: TRBD1 (5 bases). This CDR3 spans 14 amino acids. Trimming shortened V by 9 bases and J by 2 bases, and 14 bases separated the two germline ends.

This clonotype was detected only a few times. The CDR3: CASSLDVTYEQYF. The CDR3 nucleotides are TGTGCCAGCAGTTTAGACGTAACCTACGAGCAGTACTTC. This chain joins TRBV12-3 or TRBV12-4 and TRBJ2-7; D unresolved. The CDR3 sequence is 13 residues long. Trimming shortened V by 1 base and J by 2 bases, and 6 bases separated the two germline ends.

In its sample, this clonotype was seen a few times. The rearrangement uses TRBV20-1 and TRBJ1-2; unclear D gene. The CDR3 extends over 14 amino acids. CDR1 is DFQATT, CDR2 SNEGSKA, per germline (reference sequence). V lost 6 bases to trimming and J lost 4 bases, with 18 bases between them. The CDR3 loop is CSARGEEGGYGYTF. The CDR3 DNA reads TGCAGTGCCCGAGGAGAGGAAGGCGGCTATGGCTACACCTTC.

The V call is TRBV6-2 or TRBV6-3, the J call TRBJ2-7, with D unresolved. The CDR3 is 12 amino acids. CDR1 and CDR2 (germline): MNHEY, SVGEGT. The V gene lost 4 bases and the J gene lost 6 bases, with 10 bases spanning the gap. CDR3 nucleotides: TGTGCCAGCAGTTCAACAGCAGTCGAGCAGTACTTC. Protein: CASSSTAVEQYF.